One T cell receptor beta chain is described in this entry. The CDR3 has 15 amino acids. CDR1 is MNHEY and CDR2 is SVGAGI in the germline V gene. Trimming removed 6 bases from V and 2 bases from J, with 13 bases in between. This record comes from a study of blood T cell repertoires in COVID-19. This study enrolled people aged about 18 to 90 from roughly 22 US geographic areas. Cohorts were determined from participant-reported clinical history. As handled by the study authors: From reference gene primer amplification, estimates of nucleated cell counts were derived. Assay: immunoSEQ multiplex PCR; the TCRdb copy retains only in-frame clones and omits some. V and J calls and clone size are copied from that table; D and trimming were computed from the DNA. The sample records hundreds of thousands of clones, 87% being singletons.

The V and J genes are TRBV6-5 and TRBJ1-4; D is unresolved. The receptor comes from a woman in her 30s with acute COVID-19. The sample was PBMCs or T cells enriched from blood (not recorded which). For the CDR3, the DNA is TGTGCCAGCAGGGGTTATCTGACTACTAATGAAAAACTGTTTTTT. Protein sequence: CASRGYLTTNEKLFF.